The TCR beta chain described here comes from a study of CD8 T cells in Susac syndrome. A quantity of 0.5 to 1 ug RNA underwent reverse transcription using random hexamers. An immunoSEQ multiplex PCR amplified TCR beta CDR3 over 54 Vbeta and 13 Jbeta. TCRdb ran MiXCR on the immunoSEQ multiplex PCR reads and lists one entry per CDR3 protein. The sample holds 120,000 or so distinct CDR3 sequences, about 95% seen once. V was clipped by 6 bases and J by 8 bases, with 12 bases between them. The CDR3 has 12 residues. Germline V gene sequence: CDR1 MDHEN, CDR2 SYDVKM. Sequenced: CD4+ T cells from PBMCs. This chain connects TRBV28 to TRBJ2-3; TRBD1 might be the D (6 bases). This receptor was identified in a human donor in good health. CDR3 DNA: TGTGCCAGCAGGTCAGGGGCGGCTACGCAGTATTTT. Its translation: CASRSGAATQYF. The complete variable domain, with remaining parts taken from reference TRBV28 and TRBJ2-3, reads DVKVTQSSRYLVKRTGEKVFLECVQDMDHENMFWYRQDPGLGLRLIYFSYDVKMKEKGDIPEGYSVSREKKERFSLILESASTNQTSMYLCASRSGAATQYFGPGTRLTVL.